This TCR beta chain came from a study of sequential checkpoint blockade in melanoma. Study-wide background: Matched biopsies came pretreatment and at week 13 for some 22 patients.

The CDR3 contains 15 residues. Germline CDR1 reads KGHSH; CDR2 reads LQKENI. V gave up 6 bases and J gave up 10 bases, with 21 bases separating them. The assay was immunoSEQ multiplex PCR, and TCRdb's table has in-frame clones only and misses some. The table shows approximately 10,000 clones, with about 25% occurring only once. Sample treatment: randomized to nivolumab then ipilimumab (arm A) or the reverse (arm B). DNA-damaging chemotherapy had not been given to any patient beforehand. V and J are TRBV18 and TRBJ2-2; D assignment may be TRBD1 or TRBD2 (6 bases each). The receptor was derived from a human donor with melanoma. Material: tumor tissue (inferred from file names), obtained from a patient given nivolumab and ipilimumab in sequence. CDR3 in DNA: TGTGCCAGCTCCCCAAACTCCGGGGGCGAAGAGGAGCTGTTTTTT. Translating it yields CASSPNSGGEEELFF.